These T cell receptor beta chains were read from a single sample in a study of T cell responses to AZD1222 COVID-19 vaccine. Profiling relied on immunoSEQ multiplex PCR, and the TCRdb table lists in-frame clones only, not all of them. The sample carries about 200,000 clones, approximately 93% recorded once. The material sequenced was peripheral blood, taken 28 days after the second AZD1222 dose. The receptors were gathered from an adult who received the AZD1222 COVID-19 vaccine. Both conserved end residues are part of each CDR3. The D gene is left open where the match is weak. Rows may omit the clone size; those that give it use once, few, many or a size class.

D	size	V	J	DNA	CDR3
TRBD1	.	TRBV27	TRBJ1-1	TGTGCCAGCAGTCCGACAGGGGCTAAGAACACTGAAGCTTTCTTT	CASSPTGAKNTEAFF
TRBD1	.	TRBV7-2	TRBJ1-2	TGTGCCAGCAGCTTAGTGCCAGGGGGAGACTATGGCTACACCTTC	CASSLVPGGDYGYTF
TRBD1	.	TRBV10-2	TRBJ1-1	TGCGCCAGCAGGAAGGACAGGGTAGGGGCCACTGAAGCTTTCTTT	CASRKDRVGATEAFF
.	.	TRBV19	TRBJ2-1	TGTGCCAGTAGTCACGGGTGGAGACTGAACCACAATGAGCAGTTCTTC	CASSHGWRLNHNEQFF
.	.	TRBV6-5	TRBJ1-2	TGTGCCAGCAGTTACCAGGAGAGTAAAGGCTACACCTTC	CASSYQESKGYTF
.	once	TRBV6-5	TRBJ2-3	TGTGCCAGCAGTACGCTCCCGGATATCACAGATACGCAGTATTTT	CASSTLPDITDTQYF
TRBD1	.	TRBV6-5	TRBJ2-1	TGTGCCAGCAGTCCCTCCGACAGGGGCAAGCAGTTCTTC	CASSPSDRGKQFF
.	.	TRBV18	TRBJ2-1	TGTGCCAGCTCACGCAACTCCGACAATGAGCAGTTCTTC	CASSRNSDNEQFF
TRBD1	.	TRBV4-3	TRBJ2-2	TGCGCCAGCAGCCGTAGCGGACAGGGGACCACAAGGGGGGAGCTGTTTTTT	CASSRSGQGTTRGELFF
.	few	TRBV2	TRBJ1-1	TGTGCCAGCAGGGCGATGGGGGGGAACACTGAAGCTTTCTTT	CASRAMGGNTEAFF
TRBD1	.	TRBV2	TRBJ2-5	TGTGCCAGCAGTTGGACAGGGCAAGAGACCCAGTACTTC	CASSWTGQETQYF
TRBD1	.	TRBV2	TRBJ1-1	TGTGCCACCCTTCGGGGGGACAGGGTGATTGAAGCTTTCTTT	CATLRGDRVIEAFF
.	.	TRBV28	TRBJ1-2	TGTGCCAGCAGTTTGAGCCGGTATGGCTACACCTTC	CASSLSRYGYTF
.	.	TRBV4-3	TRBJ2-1	TGCGCCAGCAGCCAAGATTTCTCTTCGGATTTCAGGTTCTTC	CASSQDFSSDFRFF
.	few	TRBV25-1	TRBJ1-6	TGTGCCAGCAGCCGTGGGGGGTATGAACCCCTCCACTTT	CASSRGGYEPLHF
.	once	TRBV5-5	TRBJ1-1	TGTGCCAGCAGCCCGGTGGTCACTGAAGCTTTCTTT	CASSPVVTEAFF
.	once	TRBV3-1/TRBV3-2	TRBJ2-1	TGTGCCAGCAGTAGAAAAGTGGCAGGGGCAGGGAATGAGCAGTTCTTC	CASSRKVAGAGNEQFF
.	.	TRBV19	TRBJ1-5	TGTGCCAGCACCTGGGCCGGGGGTCAGCCCCAGCATTTT	CASTWAGGQPQHF
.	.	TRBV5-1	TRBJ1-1	TGCGCCAGCAGCTTGGAACCGGTTGGGGGGCGAAACACTGAAGCTTTCTTT	CASSLEPVGGRNTEAFF
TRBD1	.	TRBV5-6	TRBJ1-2	TGTGCCAGCAGCGGAAACGGACAGGCTGAGGACACCTTC	CASSGNGQAEDTF
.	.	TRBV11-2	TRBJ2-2	TGTGCCAGCAGCGTTTACAGGGAGACCGGGGAGCTGTTTTTT	CASSVYRETGELFF
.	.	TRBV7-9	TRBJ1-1	TGTGCCAGCAGCATCGGGCTGAACACTGAAGCTTTCTTT	CASSIGLNTEAFF
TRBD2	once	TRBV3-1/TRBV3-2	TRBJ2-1	TGTGCCAGCAGCCAAGGCCCAATTAGCGGGGGGGACAATGAGCAGTTCTTC	CASSQGPISGGDNEQFF